Presented here are 26 T cell receptor beta chains from one specimen sequenced in a study of cytomegalovirus exposure and HLA in healthy donors. The PCR employed 60 Vbeta primers together with 13 Jbeta primers. This table comes from immunoSEQ multiplex PCR, and its TCRdb copy is limited to in-frame clones, with some not included. Seen here are roughly 130,000 clones, under 90% observed once, and the top ten hold about 4%. Sequences were obtained from PBMCs. Every receptor here comes from a woman aged 40 to 50 in good health and CMV-seronegative.

CDR3 in amino acids: CASSLVLGGREKLFF. DNA for the CDR3: TGTGCCAGCAGCTTAGTGCTGGGGGGACGGGAAAAACTGTTTTTT. The rearrangement uses TRBV7-2 and TRBJ1-4; TRBD1 might be the D (5 bases). Per the germline V gene, CDR1 is SGHTA and CDR2 is FQGNSA. This CDR3 spans 15 amino acids. V was clipped by 1 base and J by 8 bases, with 14 bases between them.

The rearrangement joins TRBV2 to TRBJ2-1, with 8 nucleotides matching TRBD2. CDR1 and CDR2 (germline): SNHLY, FYNNEI. CDR3 length equals 12 residues. V shed 4 bases, J shed 12 bases, and the junction held 5 bases outside the gene matches. The CDR3 protein is CASSGGLGGQFF. CDR3 DNA: TGTGCCAGCAGTGGGGGACTAGGCGGGCAGTTCTTC.

This clone was detected a few times. This chain links TRBV6-6 with TRBJ1-1; D perhaps matches TRBD1 (5 bases). Germline CDR1 MNHNY, CDR2 SVGAGI (reference sequence). The V end lost 8 bases, the J end lost 0 bases, and 16 bases lay between the germline ends. The CDR3 loop spans 15 amino acids. The CDR3 nucleotides read TGTGCCAGCTACACTAACCAGGGTATGAACACTGAAGCTTTCTTT. As protein: CASYTNQGMNTEAFF.

The chain has TRBV7-2 and TRBJ2-1; 12 bases align to TRBD2. Germline V CDR1 and CDR2: SGHTA, FQGNSA. The CDR3 loop spans 14 amino acids. V lost 8 bases to trimming and J lost 10 bases; unmatched junction nucleotides: 9. The chain's CDR3 is CASSTSGGSGEQFF. DNA for the CDR3: TGTGCCAGCTCAACTAGCGGGGGGTCGGGGGAGCAGTTCTTC. The whole variable domain, filled in from reference TRBV7-2 and TRBJ2-1, reads GAGVSQSPSNKVTEKGKDVELRCDPISGHTALYWYRQSLGQGLEFLIYFQGNSAPDKSGLPSDRFSAERTGGSVSTLTIQRTQQEDSAVYLCASSTSGGSGEQFFGPGTRLTVL.

This clone was detected once. V gene TRBV2 combines with J gene TRBJ1-2, with TRBD1 as a possible D gene (5 bases). V was cut by 4 bases and J by 5 bases, with 14 bases left in between. Germline lookup yields CDR1 SNHLY and CDR2 FYNNEI. There are 14 residues in the CDR3. The CDR3 coding sequence is TGTGCCAGCAGTGTTGACTGGGGGGTATATGGCTACACCTTC. This codes for CASSVDWGVYGYTF.

The chain recombines TRBV6-5 with TRBJ2-2, with 7 bases aligning to TRBD1. The length of the CDR3 is 14 residues. The V gene's germline CDR1 is MNHEY and CDR2 SVGAGI. The V gene end was trimmed by 2 bases and the J gene end by 7 bases; junction bases not matched to a gene: 4. CDR3 loop: CASSYRGPSGELFF. CDR3 coding DNA: TGTGCCAGCAGTTACAGGGGGCCCAGCGGGGAGCTGTTTTTT.

This clone appeared a few times. The V and J genes are TRBV28 and TRBJ2-7; D is ambiguous. Trimming pared 8 bases from V and 1 base from J, leaving 12 bases between. Germline-derived CDR1 and CDR2 are MDHEN and SYDVKM. This CDR3 is built from 13 residues. The CDR3 reads CASESTYSYEQYF. The CDR3 coding sequence is TGTGCCAGCGAGTCAACCTATTCCTACGAGCAGTACTTC. The full variable domain, in which reference TRBV28 and TRBJ2-7 provide the parts outside the CDR3, is DVKVTQSSRYLVKRTGEKVFLECVQDMDHENMFWYRQDPGLGLRLIYFSYDVKMKEKGDIPEGYSVSREKKERFSLILESASTNQTSMYLCASESTYSYEQYFGPGTRLTVT.

The rearrangement uses TRBV6-1 and TRBJ1-2; TRBD1 might be the D (5 bases). The CDR3 has 13 amino acids. Deletions cut 8 bases from V and 3 bases from J, with 13 bases between. Per germline, CDR1 MNHNS and CDR2 SASEGT. Written as DNA, the CDR3 is TGTGCCAGCCGCGCGGGGGGGTACTATGGCTACACCTTC. Amino acid sequence: CASRAGGYYGYTF.

In this sample, this clone turned up once. The rearrangement uses TRBV7-2 and TRBJ2-7; 13 bases are a match to TRBD2. Germline V gives CDR1 SGHTA, CDR2 FQGNSA. The CDR3 runs 15 residues. V shed 5 bases and J 2 bases; nucleotides not matched to a gene: 3. Here the CDR3 reads CASSPGLAGAYEQYF. The DNA for the CDR3 is TGTGCCAGCAGCCCAGGACTAGCGGGAGCCTACGAGCAGTACTTC.

The rearrangement links TRBV7-6 to TRBJ1-1, with D hard to call. The CDR3 totals 14 residues. Trimming removed 2 bases from V and 1 base from J, with 8 bases in between. Germline CDR1 SGHVS, CDR2 FNYEAQ. The CDR3: CASSLNGENTEAFF. The DNA for the CDR3 is TGTGCCAGCAGCTTAAACGGGGAGAACACTGAAGCTTTCTTT.

The chain combines TRBV7-2 with TRBJ1-6; D ambiguous. CDR1 and CDR2 from the germline V gene are SGHTA and FQGNSA. Trimming removed 1 base from V and 14 bases from J, with 18 bases in between. This CDR3 is 15 amino acids long. CDR3 nucleotide sequence: TGTGCCAGCAGCTTAGGAGGTGGGCACGGGGTCGCCCTCCACTTT. It codes for CASSLGGGHGVALHF. The full variable domain, rest sourced from reference TRBV7-2 and TRBJ1-6, is GAGVSQSPSNKVTEKGKDVELRCDPISGHTALYWYRQSLGQGLEFLIYFQGNSAPDKSGLPSDRFSAERTGGSVSTLTIQRTQQEDSAVYLCASSLGGGHGVALHFGNGTRLTVT.

CDR3: CASTGRAARGEQYF. CDR3 DNA: TGTGCCAGCACCGGTAGAGCGGCACGGGGCGAGCAGTACTTC. V and J are TRBV7-2 and TRBJ2-7; a possible D gene is TRBD2 (5 bases). V dropped 7 bases and J dropped 6 bases, with 19 bases sitting between them. CDR1 is SGHTA, CDR2 FQGNSA, per germline. CDR3 length equals 14 residues.

This chain connects TRBV6-5 to TRBJ2-3, with D possibly matching TRBD1 (6 bases). The CDR3 has 16 amino acids. Trimming pared 0 bases from V and 4 bases from J, leaving 14 bases between. Looked up from germline, CDR1 is MNHEY and CDR2 is SVGAGI. The CDR3 sequence is CASSYSPARGADTQYF. The DNA for the CDR3 is TGTGCCAGCAGTTACTCTCCAGCCAGGGGTGCAGATACGCAGTATTTT.

The genes are TRBV7-2 and TRBJ1-1; 8 nucleotides agree with TRBD1. The CDR3 length is 15 residues. V shed 5 bases, J shed 4 bases, and the junction held 9 bases outside the gene matches. Per the germline V gene, CDR1 is SGHTA and CDR2 is FQGNSA. CDR3 region: CASSIGGTGGTEAFF. The CDR3 bases are TGTGCCAGCAGCATCGGGGGCACAGGGGGCACTGAAGCTTTCTTT.

The chain employs TRBV29-1 and TRBJ1-2; 11 bases map to TRBD1. Per germline, CDR1 SQVTM and CDR2 ANQGSEA. J was trimmed by 4 bases and V by 6 bases; bases with no gene match: 4. CDR3 length: 13 residues. CDR3: CSVDRGLTYGYTF. In DNA, the CDR3 is TGCAGCGTGGACAGGGGGCTTACCTATGGCTACACCTTC.

J is TRBJ2-2 and V is TRBV7-6; the match to TRBD2 covers 10 bases. J lost 1 base, V lost 1 base, and 6 bases had no gene match. This CDR3 contains 18 residues. Germline V CDR1 and CDR2: SGHVS, FNYEAQ. The CDR3 DNA sequence: TGTGCCAGCAGCTTAGAGGCTAGCGGGGGCCAGAACACCGGGGAGCTGTTTTTT. Translated: CASSLEASGGQNTGELFF.

The V and J genes are TRBV5-1 and TRBJ1-1; 9 bases align to TRBD1. CDR1 and CDR2 from the germline V gene are SGHRS and YFSETQ. The length of the CDR3 is 15 residues. The trim removed 3 bases at V and 1 base at J, leaving 4 bases unmatched. The DNA for the CDR3 is TGCGCCAGCAGCTCGCCGACAGGGGGGAACACTGAAGCTTTCTTT. Protein sequence: CASSSPTGGNTEAFF.

The J gene is TRBJ1-1, the V gene TRBV4-2; D is ambiguous. The V end was cut by 4 bases, the J end by 4 bases, with 16 bases between. The CDR3 contains 15 residues. CDR1 and CDR2 (germline): LGHNA, YNFKEQ. CDR3 nucleotides: TGTGCCAGCAGCCCCGCAACGGGGTTTGGCACTGAAGCTTTCTTT. Translating it yields CASSPATGFGTEAFF.

V and J are TRBV28 and TRBJ1-5; possible D gene TRBD1, 5 bases. Germline V gives CDR1 MDHEN, CDR2 SYDVKM. The germline V and J ends were trimmed by 6 bases and 6 bases, with 18 bases remaining between them. The CDR3 runs 15 residues. CDR3 sequence: CASRRSTAEFQPQHF. The CDR3 DNA is TGTGCCAGCAGACGTTCGACAGCCGAGTTTCAGCCCCAGCATTTT.

The gene calls are TRBV5-1 and TRBJ1-4, with D maybe TRBD1 (5 bases). V dropped 6 bases and J dropped 3 bases, with 15 bases sitting between them. This CDR3 has 15 amino acids. In germline, CDR1 is SGHRS, CDR2 YFSETQ. For the CDR3, the DNA is TGCGCCAGCACCCGGGAGGGGTCGGCTAATGAAAAACTGTTTTTT. Translating it yields CASTREGSANEKLFF.

Points on this clone: A junction boundary mismatches the germline segment, possibly from a read error. The chain joins TRBV20-1 to TRBJ1-2; 7 bases align to TRBD1. Per the germline V gene, CDR1 is DFQATT and CDR2 is SNEGSKA (reference sequence). The CDR3 runs 8 residues. CDR3 amino acids: CSASQGSF. CDR3 sequence (DNA): TGCAGTGCCTCACAGGGGAGCTTC.

The chain couples TRBV9 to TRBJ2-6; TRBD1 matches 8 bases. Germline lookup yields CDR1 SGDLS and CDR2 YYNGEE. V gave up 3 bases and J gave up 0 bases; unmatched junction bases: 11. The CDR3 length is 19 residues. CDR3 nucleotides: TGTGCCAGCAGCGCTGGACAGGGCCTAAAAAACTCTGGGGCCAACGTCCTGACTTTC. Its protein is CASSAGQGLKNSGANVLTF.

The J gene is TRBJ1-1, the V gene TRBV6-1; 9 nucleotides agree with TRBD1. The CDR3 consists of 15 residues. CDR1 and CDR2 (germline): MNHNS, SASEGT. Trimming removed 7 bases from V and 4 bases from J; junction bases left unmatched: 10. The CDR3 here is CASMRDREVGTEAFF. Here the CDR3 DNA reads TGTGCCAGCATGCGGGACAGGGAAGTGGGCACTGAAGCTTTCTTT.

J is TRBJ1-6 and V is TRBV4-1; a possible D gene is TRBD1 (5 bases). The germline V gene encodes CDR1 MGHRA and CDR2 YSYEKL. V shed 0 bases and J shed 7 bases, with 16 bases lying between them. The CDR3 covers 17 residues. Here the CDR3 DNA reads TGCGCCAGCAGCCAAGATTGGGTCCAGGGAAGGAATTCACCCCTCCACTTT. Translating gives CASSQDWVQGRNSPLHF.

This clone was seen just once. The chain carries TRBV11-2 and TRBJ2-5; TRBD2 matches 14 bases. The germline CDR1 and CDR2 sequences are SGHAT and FQNNGV. With 5 bases clipped from V and 4 bases from J, the junction kept 6 bases outside the gene matches. The CDR3 has 16 amino acids. The CDR3: CASSVGTSGGLETQYF. CDR3 nucleotides: TGTGCCAGCAGCGTTGGGACTAGCGGGGGCCTAGAGACCCAGTACTTC.

In nucleotides, the CDR3 is TGCGCCAGCAGCTTGGAAAACAGGGGAGTGGATACGCAGTATTTT. This gives the protein CASSLENRGVDTQYF. J is TRBJ2-3 and V is TRBV5-1; 7 bases match TRBD1. There are 15 residues in the CDR3. Looked up from germline, CDR1 is SGHRS and CDR2 is YFSETQ. V dropped 0 bases and J dropped 6; count of bases not matched to a gene: 7.